The sequence of this TCR beta chain was determined in a study of metastatic and nonmetastatic thyroid tumors. The table lists this clone with many counts. CDR3 length: 18 residues. V trimming: 2 bases; J trimming: 6 bases; junction bases outside the gene matches: 16. CDR1 is SGHTS and CDR2 is YDEGEE in the germline V gene. Among the patients, none had received any treatment before thyroid surgery. Via MiXCR, TCRdb re-called the PCR reads. Here the sample spans more than 8,500 clones, 11% being singletons. This TCR derives from a female donor with papillary thyroid cancer or a benign thyroid nodule (not recorded which). Some clones in this sample may be carry-over from other donors' samples. Material: tumor tissue. The V gene is TRBV5-8, the J gene TRBJ2-5; TRBD2 matches 10 bases. DNA for the CDR3: TGTGCCAGCAGCTTCCCGGGGCTAGCGGGAGATACCCGGAAGACCCAGTACTTC. Residues: CASSFPGLAGDTRKTQYF.